This note documents a single T cell receptor beta chain sequence. This clonotype has a count of ten or more. Its antigen is not yet known. Base qualities are not recorded, but no much larger clone differs from it by a single base. This entry belongs to a study of regulatory T cells in long-lasting Graves disease (dated by TCRdb to about 2021). As for the study more broadly: Newly diagnosed Graves' disease patients had taken antithyroid drugs for less than 3 months. This study used TCR sequencing and RNA sequencing of peripheral blood to compare persistent Graves' disease patients against newly diagnosed Graves' disease patients. The study was registered as a clinical trial and conducted in China. TCR sequencing covered 13 persistent and roughly 20 newly diagnosed Graves' disease patients, around 33 samples in total.

Libraries were constructed by multiplex PCR. The data were produced on an Illumina HiSeq 4000. CDR3 regions were amplified by Arm-PCR with iRepertoire HTBI primers to construct TCR beta libraries. Before sequencing, the PCR products underwent gel purification. Concerning the study's data processing: A total of some 60 TRBV and some 13 TRBJ segments were identified across samples and were used for gene usage analysis of CDR3 amino acid clonotypes. Filtered high-quality paired reads were merged into contigs using COPE and FqMerger. BLAST was used to align contigs to IMGT TRBV, TRBD and TRBJ reference genes, and CDR3 was defined according to IMGT. Highly expanded clones were defined as clonotypes with a frequency above 0.1%. Repertoire diversity was measured by Shannon entropy, and V-J evenness by the Gini coefficient. A clonotype found in more than one individual was treated as public. TCRdb took the public reads, trimmed them with fastp at Q25, ran MiXCR for clone calling and kept in-frame beta chains. Merged by CDR3 protein, the rows form single entries marked with the most common genes and DNA. None of the V and J calls come from the authors' own analysis; TCRdb made them. The sample table lists about 610,000 distinct CDR3 sequences, around 16% of them with a count of one. About 11% of the sample belongs to the ten largest clones.

Interpreted using the paper, the time point label stands for: newly diagnosed GD, antithyroid drugs for less than 3 months. For both TCR sequencing and RNA sequencing, RNA was extracted from PBMCs using TRIzol. The diagnosis of Graves' disease was made according to American Thyroid Association guidelines. Recruitment of patients was carried out at an endocrinology department in Xi'an, China. Each patient gave about 10 milliliters of peripheral blood, collected in an EDTA anticoagulant tube. Ficoll Paque Plus density gradient separation was used to isolate PBMCs, and no further T cell sorting was performed. An Agilent 2100 Bioanalyzer and agarose gel were used to assess RNA quality, and a NanoDrop 2000 was used to measure RNA concentration. What the research found in general, with its limitations: Lower TCR Shannon entropy and fewer highly expanded clones were observed in persistent Graves' disease patients than in newly diagnosed patients, which suggested clonal expansion. The authors noted that the small sample size was a limitation that may lower accuracy. Patients with persistent disease shared more public clonotypes (around 2,500) than newly diagnosed patients did (around 980). Only peripheral blood was studied, because thyroid tissue, the primary lesion, was inaccessible. Only the TCR beta chain was sequenced and analyzed. TRBV28, TRBJ1-2 and TRBJ2-5 were preferentially used in persistent disease, while TRBV20-1 and TRBJ2-1 were favored in newly diagnosed disease.

As encoded in the germline V gene (reference sequence), CDR1 is MNHEY while CDR2 is SMNVEV. Reading from cysteine to phenylalanine, the CDR3 counts 15 amino acids. Just the 45-base CDR3 DNA is kept, in frame starting at base 1. V has 3 bases trimmed and J has 6 bases trimmed; junction bases matching no gene number 8. The same sample was also used in a study of T cells in Graves' hyperthyroidism and ophthalmopathy. Reported in the second study: Stable Graves' hyperthyroidism was defined as no progression to ophthalmopathy during 18 months of follow-up. Hyperthyroidism patients were newly diagnosed, with disease duration under 2 months, and aged 18 to 65 years. Patients with uncontrolled infections, other autoimmune diseases, pregnancy or lactation were excluded. Diagnoses were established on the basis of clinical symptoms, serum thyroxine and TRAb, thyroid ultrasound, and orbital computed tomography. A first-round RT-PCR of the TCR CDR3 used the HTBI primer set with the Qiagen OneStep RT-PCR kit. Most expanded thyroid clonotypes (frequency above 0.001) were also detected in blood, suggesting blood repertoires may reflect thyroid immune responses. Ophthalmopathy was separated from stable hyperthyroidism by a 13 V-J signature model, with 87.88% sensitivity and approximately 81% specificity obtained in cross-validation and 80%/75% obtained in testing. In validation, progression to ophthalmopathy was predicted by the model with 70% to 71% sensitivity and around 76% specificity, a median of about 6.4 months before onset. A discovery cohort of around 100 patients, fewer than 50 with Graves' ophthalmopathy and approximately 55 with stable Graves' hyperthyroidism, was used to find distinguishing TCR V-J signatures. Prospective prediction of ophthalmopathy was tested in an independent validation cohort consisting of some 18 hyperthyroidism patients and 17 patients who later progressed to ophthalmopathy. The 80 to 100 discovery patients were randomly divided into training and test sets at a 7:3 ratio. In addition, the study compared T-cell repertoires in thyroid tissue and in blood from a handful of Graves' hyperthyroidism patients. Following sampling, methimazole starting at 30 mg daily was given to hyperthyroidism patients, and high-dose intravenous methylprednisolone was given to ophthalmopathy patients. A second multiplex PCR round built the libraries, followed by size selection and purification. Libraries were sequenced paired-end with 100 bp reads on an Illumina HiSeq2000. SOAPnuke was used to process the raw data, removing reads that contained adapters or uncalled bases, had a mean Phred below 15, or lacked an exact match to the constant primer or identifier. High-quality paired reads were merged with COPE v1.2.5, and unique nucleotide sequences were defined as clonotypes. MiTCR v1.1 was used to align clonotypes to the IMGT TRBV, TRBD and TRBJ reference segments. The analysis included only V-J combinations with a frequency above 0.0001, which together covered approximately 99% of the repertoires. A TCS score was defined as the ratio between F50 (clonal expansion) and ExV (chaos), using BLOSUM62-based TCRdist between CDR3 peptides within each V-J. Welch's t-statistics and random forest reduced 450 to 600 V-J features to fewer than 15, which were used in a naive Bayes classifier (R e1071). Sample size was not statistically predetermined, and blinding of investigators to group allocation was not performed. According to the paper, TCR Vbeta CDR3 sequencing was carried out on about 140 peripheral blood samples, which came from 40 to 45 ophthalmopathy, roughly 75 hyperthyroidism and approximately 17 progressor patients.

Recombination linked TRBV27 to TRBJ2-1; the central 7 bases match TRBD1. The sequence came from a man aged 18 to 30 with Graves disease. Donor details come from another sample of the same person, matched by shared clones. The sample consisted of peripheral blood mononuclear cells (PBMCs), taken at new diagnosis, from a patient treated with antithyroid drugs. The CDR3 protein: CASSLLKGAINEQFF. The DNA sequence is as follows: TGTGCCAGCAGTTTGTTGAAGGGGGCGATCAATGAGCAGTTCTTC.